This T cell receptor (beta chain) was observed in a study of cytomegalovirus exposure and HLA in healthy donors. About the research overall: Both the 120 or so validation repertoires and the approximately 700 first-cohort repertoires used the same platform, as reported by a later analysis. Broader study findings: Generally TCR sequences proved uncommon, though certain public TCRs appeared in numerous donors. Subsequent analysis found a tendency for first-cohort TCR clusters to co-occur within the 95 to 150 validation repertoires. Cytomegalovirus-associated status was assigned to 150 or so TCR beta chains.

The assay was immunoSEQ multiplex PCR, and TCRdb's table has in-frame clones only and misses some. The sample has some 90,000 clones, 95% to 97% seen once; the top ten hold around 0.78%. Germline V CDR1 and CDR2: MNHNY, SVGAGI (reference sequence). This CDR3 is 15 amino acids long. V lost 0 bases to trimming and J lost 5 bases, with 10 bases between them. As concerns this clone: No antigen is known for it.

The sequenced sample consisted of PBMCs. The TCR comes from a man aged 18 to 30 in good health and CMV-seronegative. V is TRBV6-6 and J is TRBJ2-2, with D possibly TRBD2 on 6 matching bases. The CDR3 loop is CASSYSGGRTGELFF. The CDR3 DNA sequence: TGTGCCAGCAGTTACTCCGGGGGTAGGACCGGGGAGCTGTTTTTT.